Listed below are T cell receptor beta chains from one sample, sequenced in a study of blood T cell repertoires in COVID-19. Produced via immunoSEQ multiplex PCR; TCRdb's table is partial and in-frame only. Among around 250,000 clones, approximately 82% were seen once, and the ten largest hold under 2%. Specimen: peripheral blood. The receptor source for this set is a woman aged 80 or older with acute or convalescent COVID-19. CDR3s include the opening cysteine and the closing phenylalanine or tryptophan. Fields, in order: J gene, V gene, clone size, D gene, CDR3 protein, CDR3 DNA. D genes are given only for firm matches. Clone size is shown for a subset of rows, as once, few, many or a class of expanded clone.

>TRBJ1-4|TRBV7-9|-|-
CASSAADRRNEKLFF
TGTGCCAGCAGCGCAGCGGACAGAAGAAATGAAAAACTGTTTTTT
>TRBJ1-1|TRBV6-2/TRBV6-3|-|-
CASSPSFSGGGDPEAFF
TGTGCCAGCAGCCCTAGTTTCTCCGGGGGGGGTGACCCTGAAGCTTTCTTT
>TRBJ1-4|TRBV5-4|-|-
CASSRGTEKLFF
TGTGCCAGCAGCAGGGGGACAGAAAAACTGTTTTTT
>TRBJ2-3|TRBV28|-|-
CASSLGPGRRGDKRATDTQYF
TGTGCCAGCAGTTTAGGACCGGGACGGAGGGGCGATAAGAGGGCGACAGATACGCAGTATTTT
>TRBJ2-3|TRBV5-1|-|-
CASSSDGAPTDTQYF
TGCGCCAGCAGCTCTGACGGAGCGCCCACAGATACGCAGTATTTT
>TRBJ2-5|TRBV5-8|-|-
CASSLVRQETQYF
TGTGCCAGCAGCTTGGTCCGTCAAGAGACCCAGTACTTC
>TRBJ1-1|TRBV5-1|-|-
CASSSRVQNTEAFF
TGCGCCAGCAGCTCGAGGGTCCAGAACACTGAAGCTTTCTTT
>TRBJ2-1|TRBV18|-|-
CASSPRFKRSYNEQFF
TGTGCCAGCTCACCTAGGTTCAAGCGGAGCTACAATGAGCAGTTCTTC
>TRBJ1-2|TRBV7-2|-|TRBD1
CASSLGQGFGYTF
TGTGCCAGCAGCCTCGGACAGGGGTTTGGCTACACCTTC
>TRBJ2-1|TRBV2|-|TRBD2
CASSPGRGGNNEQFF
TGTGCCAGCAGCCCCGGGCGCGGGGGGAACAATGAGCAGTTCTTC
>TRBJ1-5|TRBV7-2|-|-
CASSLSSNQPQHF
TGTGCCAGCAGCTTGTCCTCCAATCAGCCCCAGCATTTT
>TRBJ2-3|TRBV3-1/TRBV3-2|-|TRBD2
CASSQDRLAGGTDTQYF
TGTGCCAGCAGCCAAGATAGACTAGCGGGAGGAACAGATACGCAGTATTTT
>TRBJ1-3|TRBV7-6|-|-
CASSLPAGSGVGNTIYF
TGTGCCAGCAGCTTGCCGGCCGGGTCGGGTGTAGGAAACACCATATATTTT
>TRBJ2-3|TRBV3-1/TRBV3-2|-|TRBD2
CASSPGLAGGFRTDTQYF
TGTGCCAGCAGCCCCGGACTAGCGGGAGGGTTCCGCACAGATACGCAGTATTTT
>TRBJ2-5|TRBV3-1/TRBV3-2|few|-
CASSRQDLQETQYF
TGTGCCAGCAGCCGACAGGACCTCCAAGAGACCCAGTACTTC
>TRBJ2-3|TRBV7-3|-|TRBD2
CASSPNAPTSGSTDTQYF
TGTGCCAGCAGCCCTAACGCCCCGACTAGCGGTAGCACAGATACGCAGTATTTT